A selection of T cell receptor beta chains follows, all from one sample in a study of long-term antiretroviral therapy in people with HIV. Clones were sequenced by immunoSEQ multiplex PCR, and TCRdb holds only the in-frame ones, with some missing. The sample records tens of thousands of clones, under 80% being singletons. Sequencing used unsorted PBMCs, obtained 1.1 years before starting antiretroviral therapy. Source of these receptors: a woman in her thirties or forties with HIV. Each CDR3 is given with its conserved first and last residue. Fields, in order: clone size, J gene, D gene, V gene, CDR3 DNA, CDR3 protein. D genes are given only for firm matches. Clone size is not always given. Where it is, it says once, few, many or a class for expanded clones.

-,TRBJ1-1,-,TRBV6-6,TGTGCCAGCACCGACGGGGTTTGGAACACTGAAGCTTTCTTT,CASTDGVWNTEAFF
-,TRBJ1-4,TRBD1,TRBV11-2,TGTGCCAGCAGCTCCCCTACCTTTGTGCCGGGACAGGCTAATGAAAAACTGTTTTTT,CASSSPTFVPGQANEKLFF
-,TRBJ1-5,-,TRBV30,TGTGCCTGGAGTGTACTTACTCCTCACGGGGGTCAGCCCCAGCATTTT,CAWSVLTPHGGQPQHF
few,TRBJ1-2,TRBD1,TRBV29-1,TGCAGCGTCGGACAGGGCCTTAACTATGGCTACACCTTC,CSVGQGLNYGYTF
-,TRBJ1-4,-,TRBV4-1,TGCGCCAGCAGGGGACTGGACGAAAAACTGTTTTTT,CASRGLDEKLFF
-,TRBJ2-7,-,TRBV9,TGTGCCAGCAGCCCGAGATCAGGGACGGAGAGTTACGAGCAGTACTTC,CASSPRSGTESYEQYF
-,TRBJ1-2,TRBD1,TRBV5-1,TGCGCCAGCAGCACGATCGGGGACAGCCCGGATGGCTACACCTTC,CASSTIGDSPDGYTF
-,TRBJ1-5,-,TRBV4-1,TGCGCCAGCAGCCAAGATCGCGGGGGGAGTCAGCCCCAGCATTTT,CASSQDRGGSQPQHF
-,TRBJ1-4,-,TRBV18,TGTGCCAGCTCCCATAACGGAGGGAATGAAAAACTGTTTTTT,CASSHNGGNEKLFF
-,TRBJ1-4,-,TRBV21-1,TGTGCCAGCAGCAAAGACCACAGCCTTAATGAAAAACTGTTTTTT,CASSKDHSLNEKLFF
-,TRBJ1-1,-,TRBV30,TGTGCCTGGATGGAGAACACTGAAGCTTTCTTT,CAWMENTEAFF
few,TRBJ2-1,TRBD1,TRBV29-1,TGCAGCGGTTACAGGGGGCGCGTCGACAATGAGCAGTTCTTC,CSGYRGRVDNEQFF
-,TRBJ2-6,-,TRBV19,TGTGCCAGTAGTCCGAGAGAGGACACCTGGTCCGGGGCCAACGTCCTGACTTTC,CASSPREDTWSGANVLTF
-,TRBJ2-1,-,TRBV12-5,TGTGCTAGTGGTTTCGCGGGTGGCTCCTACAATGAGCAGTTCTTC,CASGFAGGSYNEQFF
-,TRBJ1-6,-,TRBV6-6,TGTGCCAGCAGTATAGACAGCTCCTATAATTCACCCCTCCACTTT,CASSIDSSYNSPLHF
few,TRBJ1-2,-,TRBV19,TGTGCCAGTAAAAGGGGCGCGTCGAGCTATGGCTACACCTTC,CASKRGASSYGYTF
-,TRBJ1-2,-,TRBV5-6,TGTGCCAGCAGCTTGGGGGTAAACTATGGCTACACCTTC,CASSLGVNYGYTF
-,TRBJ2-2,-,TRBV13,TGTGCCAGCAGCACAGTCGGGAACACCGGGGAGCTGTTTTTT,CASSTVGNTGELFF
-,TRBJ1-1,-,TRBV5-6,TGTGCCAGCAGCATGGACGGTAACACTGAAGCTTTCTTT,CASSMDGNTEAFF
once,TRBJ2-7,-,TRBV7-2,TGTGCCAGCAGCTTTCAGGCGAGCTCCTACGAGCAGTACTTC,CASSFQASSYEQYF
-,TRBJ2-7,-,TRBV5-6,TGTGCCAGCAGCTTGAACCGGGTCACCTACGAGCAGTACTTC,CASSLNRVTYEQYF
few,TRBJ2-3,-,TRBV4-1,TGCGCCAGCAGCCTGGACATGTCCACAGATACGCAGTATTTT,CASSLDMSTDTQYF
-,TRBJ1-2,-,TRBV6-1,TGTGCCAGCAGTTTATCTGGGGGGAACTATGGCTACACCTTC,CASSLSGGNYGYTF
-,TRBJ1-1,-,TRBV7-8,TGTGCCAGCAGCAAGCACCCAATTGGCAAGAACACTGAAGCTTTCTTT,CASSKHPIGKNTEAFF
-,TRBJ2-7,-,TRBV29-1,TGCAGCGTCGCGGTTCAGGGGTACGAGCAGTACTTC,CSVAVQGYEQYF
-,TRBJ1-1,-,TRBV2,TGTGCCAGCAGTGTTAACGGGAACACTGAAGCTTTCTTT,CASSVNGNTEAFF
-,TRBJ2-3,TRBD2,TRBV2,TGTGCCAGCAGTGAAGGTCCTACTTTAACTAGCGGGAGCACAGATACGCAGTATTTT,CASSEGPTLTSGSTDTQYF
-,TRBJ2-3,TRBD2,TRBV4-1,TGCGCCAGCAGCCAGGTTAGCGGGAGGGCCCCCCCAGATACGCAGTATTTT,CASSQVSGRAPPDTQYF
few,TRBJ1-1,-,TRBV10-2,TGCGCCAGCAGCCTGACAGGCCCCACTGAAGCTTTCTTT,CASSLTGPTEAFF
-,TRBJ1-1,TRBD1,TRBV6-5,TGTGCCAGTTCTACAGGGGATCACACTGAAGCTTTCTTT,CASSTGDHTEAFF
-,TRBJ2-3,TRBD2,TRBV2,TGTGCCAGCAGTGGGGCCCTTCCGGGACTAGCGGGAGGGAGAGGGGATACGCAGTATTTT,CASSGALPGLAGGRGDTQYF
few,TRBJ1-1,-,TRBV19,TGTGCCAGTAGGCAATATTCGAACACTGAAGCTTTCTTT,CASRQYSNTEAFF
-,TRBJ2-7,TRBD2,TRBV7-2,TGTGCCAGCAGCAATACCGGGACTAGCGGGAGTTTCTACGAGCAGTACTTC,CASSNTGTSGSFYEQYF
-,TRBJ2-7,-,TRBV10-3,TGTGCCATTAACCGGGACCCAAGGAGGGGCGAGCAGTACTTC,CAINRDPRRGEQYF
few,TRBJ1-6,-,TRBV6-1,TGTGCCAGCAGTCACAGGGCTTGGAATTCACCCCTCCACTTT,CASSHRAWNSPLHF
-,TRBJ2-3,-,TRBV5-6,TGTGCCAGCAGCTTCGCCCCCCCCGGTAGCACAGATACGCAGTATTTT,CASSFAPPGSTDTQYF
-,TRBJ2-7,TRBD1,TRBV28,TGTGCCAGCATCTTTGGGACAGGGACCTACGAGCAGTACTTC,CASIFGTGTYEQYF
-,TRBJ2-3,-,TRBV5-1,TGCGCCAGCAGCTTGGATGGACAGACTACAGATACGCAGTATTTT,CASSLDGQTTDTQYF
-,TRBJ2-1,-,TRBV7-9,TGTGCCAGCAGCTTTGTCAATGAGCAGTTCTTC,CASSFVNEQFF
-,TRBJ2-7,TRBD1,TRBV11-2,TGTGCCAGCAGCCCCCTTGTCGGGACAGGGTCCTACGAGCAGTACTTC,CASSPLVGTGSYEQYF
few,TRBJ2-7,-,TRBV7-9,TGTGCCAGCAGCTCCTTGACTAGTCTCCTGGAGCAGTACTTC,CASSSLTSLLEQYF